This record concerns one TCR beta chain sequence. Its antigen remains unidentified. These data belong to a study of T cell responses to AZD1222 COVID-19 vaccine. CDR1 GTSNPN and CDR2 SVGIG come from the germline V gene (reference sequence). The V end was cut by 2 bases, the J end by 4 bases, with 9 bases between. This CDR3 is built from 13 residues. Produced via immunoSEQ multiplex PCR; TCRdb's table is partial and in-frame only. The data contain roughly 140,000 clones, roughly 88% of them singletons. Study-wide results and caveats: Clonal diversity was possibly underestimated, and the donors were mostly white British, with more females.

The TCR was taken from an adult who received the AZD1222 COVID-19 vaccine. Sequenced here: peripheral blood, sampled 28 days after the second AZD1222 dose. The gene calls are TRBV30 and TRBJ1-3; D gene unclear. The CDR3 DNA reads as TGTGCCTGGAGTAGGCTGGGAGGAAACACCATATATTTT. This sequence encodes CAWSRLGGNTIYF. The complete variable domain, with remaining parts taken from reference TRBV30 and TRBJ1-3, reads SQTIHQWPATLVQPVGSPLSLECTVEGTSNPNLYWYRQAAGRGLQLLFYSVGIGQISSEVPQNLSASRPQDRQFILSSKKLLLSDSGFYLCAWSRLGGNTIYFGEGSWLTVV.